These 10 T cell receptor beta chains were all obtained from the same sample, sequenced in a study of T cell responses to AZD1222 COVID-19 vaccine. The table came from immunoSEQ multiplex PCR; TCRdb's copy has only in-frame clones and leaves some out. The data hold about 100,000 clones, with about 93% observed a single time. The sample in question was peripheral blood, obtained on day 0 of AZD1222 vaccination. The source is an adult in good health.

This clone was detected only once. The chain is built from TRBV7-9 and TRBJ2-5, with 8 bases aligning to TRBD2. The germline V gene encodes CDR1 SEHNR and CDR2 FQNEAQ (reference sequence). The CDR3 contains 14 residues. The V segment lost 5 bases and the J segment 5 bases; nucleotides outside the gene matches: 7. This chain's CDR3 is CASSAHGGRETQYF. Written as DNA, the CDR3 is TGTGCCAGCAGCGCTCATGGCGGGAGGGAGACCCAGTACTTC.

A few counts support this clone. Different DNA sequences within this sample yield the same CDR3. The chain's CDR3 is CASSLRGYEQYF. DNA for the CDR3: TGTGCCAGCAGTCTCCGGGGCTACGAGCAGTACTTC. V and J are TRBV27 and TRBJ2-7; TRBD2 might be the D (5 bases). The CDR3 is 12 amino acids. Between the trimmed V and J ends, which lost 5 bases and 3 bases, there was a span of 8 bases. Germline assignment: CDR1 MNHEY and CDR2 SMNVEV (reference sequence).

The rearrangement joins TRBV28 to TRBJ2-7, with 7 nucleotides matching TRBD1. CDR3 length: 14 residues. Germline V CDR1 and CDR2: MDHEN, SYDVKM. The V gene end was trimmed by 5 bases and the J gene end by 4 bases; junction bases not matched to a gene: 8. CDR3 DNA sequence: TGTGCCAGCAGTAGGACAGGTATGTCTTACGAGCAGTACTTC. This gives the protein CASSRTGMSYEQYF. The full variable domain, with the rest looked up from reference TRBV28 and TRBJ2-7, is DVKVTQSSRYLVKRTGEKVFLECVQDMDHENMFWYRQDPGLGLRLIYFSYDVKMKEKGDIPEGYSVSREKKERFSLILESASTNQTSMYLCASSRTGMSYEQYFGPGTRLTVT.

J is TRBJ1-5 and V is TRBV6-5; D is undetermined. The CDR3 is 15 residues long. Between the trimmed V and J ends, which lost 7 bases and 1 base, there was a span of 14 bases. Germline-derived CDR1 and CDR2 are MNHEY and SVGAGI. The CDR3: CASKSMERSNQPQHF. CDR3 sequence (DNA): TGTGCCAGCAAATCAATGGAGAGGAGCAATCAGCCCCAGCATTTT.

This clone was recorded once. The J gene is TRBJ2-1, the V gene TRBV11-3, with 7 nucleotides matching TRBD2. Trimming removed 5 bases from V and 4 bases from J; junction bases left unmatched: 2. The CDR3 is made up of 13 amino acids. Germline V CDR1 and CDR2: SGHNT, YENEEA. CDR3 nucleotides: TGTGCCAGCAGCCGCGGGGGTTACAATGAGCAGTTCTTC. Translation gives CASSRGGYNEQFF.

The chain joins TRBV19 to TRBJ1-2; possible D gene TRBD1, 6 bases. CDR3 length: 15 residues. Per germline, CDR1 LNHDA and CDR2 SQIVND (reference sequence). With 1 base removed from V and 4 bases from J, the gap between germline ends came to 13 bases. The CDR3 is CASSIGGGVGYGYTF. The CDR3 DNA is TGTGCCAGTAGTATAGGAGGGGGGGTCGGCTATGGCTACACCTTC.

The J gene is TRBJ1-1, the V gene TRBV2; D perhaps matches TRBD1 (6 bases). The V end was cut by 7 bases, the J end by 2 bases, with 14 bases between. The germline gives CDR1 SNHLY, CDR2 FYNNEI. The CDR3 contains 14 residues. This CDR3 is CASKRTARNTEAFF. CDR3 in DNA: TGTGCCAGCAAGCGGACAGCCCGAAACACTGAAGCTTTCTTT.

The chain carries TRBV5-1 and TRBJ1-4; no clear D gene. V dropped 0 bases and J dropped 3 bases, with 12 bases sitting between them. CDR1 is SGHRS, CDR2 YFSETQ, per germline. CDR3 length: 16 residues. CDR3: CASSLGVGTANEKLFF. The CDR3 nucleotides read TGCGCCAGCAGCTTGGGGGTCGGCACAGCTAATGAAAAACTGTTTTTT.

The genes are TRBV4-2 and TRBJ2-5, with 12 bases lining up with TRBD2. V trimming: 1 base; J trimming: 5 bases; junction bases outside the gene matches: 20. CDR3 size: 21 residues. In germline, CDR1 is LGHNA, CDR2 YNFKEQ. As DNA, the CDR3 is TGTGCCAGCAGCCAAGTAGACCAACAGGGGCTAGCGGGAGGGAGAGTTGAGACCCAGTACTTC. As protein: CASSQVDQQGLAGGRVETQYF.

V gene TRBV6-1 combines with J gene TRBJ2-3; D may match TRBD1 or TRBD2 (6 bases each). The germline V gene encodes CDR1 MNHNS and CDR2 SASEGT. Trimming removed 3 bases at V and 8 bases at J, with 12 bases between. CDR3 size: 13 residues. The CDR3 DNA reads TGTGCCAGCAGTGAGGGGGGCTCTAGTACGCAGTATTTT. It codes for CASSEGGSSTQYF.